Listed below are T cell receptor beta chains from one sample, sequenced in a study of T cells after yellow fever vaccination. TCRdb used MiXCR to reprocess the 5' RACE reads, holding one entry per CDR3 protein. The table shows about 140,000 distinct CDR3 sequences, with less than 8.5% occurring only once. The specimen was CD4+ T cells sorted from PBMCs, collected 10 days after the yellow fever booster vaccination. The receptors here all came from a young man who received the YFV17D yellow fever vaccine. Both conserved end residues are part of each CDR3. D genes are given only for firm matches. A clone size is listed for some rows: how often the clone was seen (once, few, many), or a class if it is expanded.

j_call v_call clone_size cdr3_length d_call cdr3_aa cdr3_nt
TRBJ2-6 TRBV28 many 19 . CASSSIGGDTRSGANVLTF TGTGCCAGCAGTTCTATAGGGGGTGACACCCGCTCTGGGGCCAACGTCCTGACTTTC
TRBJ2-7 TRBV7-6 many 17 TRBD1 CASSLRPGDRGIYEQYF TGTGCCAGCAGCTTGCGTCCGGGGGACAGGGGGATATACGAGCAGTACTTC
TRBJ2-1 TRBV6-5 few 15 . CASSYRPTNYNEQFF TGTGCCAGCAGTTACCGACCGACAAACTACAATGAGCAGTTCTTC
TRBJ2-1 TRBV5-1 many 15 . CASSSAVTSNNEQFF TGCGCCAGCAGCTCAGCAGTGACTAGTAATAATGAGCAGTTCTTC
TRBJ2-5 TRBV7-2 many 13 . CASSLGGGETQYF TGTGCCAGCAGCTTGGGGGGTGGTGAGACCCAGTACTTC
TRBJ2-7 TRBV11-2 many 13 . CASSQSRQGEQYF TGTGCCAGCAGCCAAAGTCGGCAGGGCGAGCAGTACTTC
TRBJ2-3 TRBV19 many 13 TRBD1 CASRDRGTDTQYF TGTGCCAGTAGGGACAGGGGAACAGATACGCAGTATTTT
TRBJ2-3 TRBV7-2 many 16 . CASSPFGIGGTDTQYF TGTGCCAGCAGCCCCTTCGGAATAGGGGGCACAGATACGCAGTATTTT
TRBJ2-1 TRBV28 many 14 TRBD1 CASSLPDRVVEQFF TGTGCCAGCAGTTTACCGGACAGGGTGGTCGAGCAGTTCTTC
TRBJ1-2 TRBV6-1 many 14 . CASSRGLQAYGYTF TGTGCCAGCAGTCGAGGCCTTCAGGCCTATGGCTACACCTTC
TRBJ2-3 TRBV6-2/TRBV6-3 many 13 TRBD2 CATGGRGTDTQYF TGTGCCACCGGCGGGAGGGGCACAGATACGCAGTATTTT
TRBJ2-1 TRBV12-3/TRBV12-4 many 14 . CASSFRGRSNEQFF TGTGCCAGCAGTTTCCGGGGGCGCAGTAATGAGCAGTTCTTC
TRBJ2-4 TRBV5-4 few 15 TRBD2 CASSVAGPAKNIQYF TGTGCCAGCAGCGTAGCGGGACCCGCCAAAAACATTCAGTACTTC
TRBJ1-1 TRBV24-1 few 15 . CATSDFRGGRAEAFF TGTGCCACCAGTGATTTTCGAGGGGGAAGGGCTGAAGCTTTCTTT
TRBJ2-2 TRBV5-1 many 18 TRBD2 CASSLVPSGRSSTGELFF TGCGCCAGCAGCTTGGTCCCTAGCGGGAGAAGTAGCACCGGGGAGCTGTTTTTT
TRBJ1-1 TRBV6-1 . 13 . CASRRPGVTEAFF TGTGCCAGCAGACGCCCAGGGGTCACTGAAGCTTTCTTT
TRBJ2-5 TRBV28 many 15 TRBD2 CASTWRVAGQETQYF TGTGCCAGCACCTGGCGGGTAGCGGGGCAAGAGACCCAGTACTTC
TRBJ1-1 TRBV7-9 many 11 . CASIRELEAFF TGTGCCAGCATCAGGGAGCTCGAAGCTTTCTTT
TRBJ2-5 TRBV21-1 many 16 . CASSRLSGRLIKTQYF TGTGCCAGCAGTCGCCTTAGCGGGAGGCTAATCAAGACCCAGTACTTC
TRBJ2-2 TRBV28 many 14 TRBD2 CATEASGRHGELFF TGTGCCACCGAAGCTAGCGGGAGACACGGGGAGCTGTTTTTT
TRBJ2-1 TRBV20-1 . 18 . CSARGQGGGGSSYNEQFF TGCAGTGCACGGGGGCAGGGGGGTGGAGGGAGCTCCTACAATGAGCAGTTCTTC
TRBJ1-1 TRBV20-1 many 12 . CSAERGNTEAFF TGCAGTGCTGAAAGAGGGAACACTGAAGCTTTCTTT
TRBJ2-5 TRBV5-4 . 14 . CASSLRKGEETQYF TGTGCCAGCAGCTTGAGGAAAGGAGAAGAGACCCAGTACTTC
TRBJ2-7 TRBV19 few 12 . CASSAGTNEQYF TGTGCCAGTAGTGCTGGGACCAACGAGCAGTACTTC
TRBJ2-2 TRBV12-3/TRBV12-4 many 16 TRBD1 CASRLPGQGNTGELFF TGTGCCAGCAGACTCCCGGGACAGGGGAACACCGGGGAGCTGTTTTTT
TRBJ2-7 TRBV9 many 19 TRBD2 CASSTYGGLAGVKRDEQYF TGTGCCAGCAGCACTTATGGGGGGCTAGCGGGAGTTAAAAGGGACGAGCAGTACTTC
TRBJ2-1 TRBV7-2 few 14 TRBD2 CASSLGAGVNEQFF TGTGCCAGCAGCCTAGGAGCGGGAGTAAATGAGCAGTTCTTC
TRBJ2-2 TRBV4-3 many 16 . CASSQGGRLNTGELFF TGCGCCAGCAGCCAAGGGGGAAGGTTGAACACCGGGGAGCTGTTTTTT
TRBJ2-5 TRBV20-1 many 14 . CSARRDVEQETQYF TGCAGTGCCAGGCGAGACGTAGAACAAGAGACCCAGTACTTC
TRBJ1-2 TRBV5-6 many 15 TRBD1 CASSGRTGFNYGYTF TGTGCCAGCAGCGGAAGGACAGGGTTTAACTATGGCTACACCTTC
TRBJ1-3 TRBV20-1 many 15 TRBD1 CSAKTGDYSGNTIYF TGCAGTGCCAAGACAGGGGACTACTCTGGAAACACCATATATTTT
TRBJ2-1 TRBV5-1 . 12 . CASSLWNNEQFF TGCGCCAGCAGCTTGTGGAACAATGAGCAGTTCTTC
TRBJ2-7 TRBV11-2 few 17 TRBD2 CASSRRLAGGTNYEQYF TGTGCCAGCAGCCGCCGACTAGCGGGAGGAACCAACTACGAGCAGTACTTC
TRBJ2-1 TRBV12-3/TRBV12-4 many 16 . CASSPPQLVRGNEQFF TGTGCCAGCAGCCCTCCCCAACTAGTGAGGGGCAATGAGCAGTTCTTC
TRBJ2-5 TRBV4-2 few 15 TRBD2 CASRRLAGEEETQYF TGTGCCAGCAGACGACTAGCGGGTGAAGAGGAGACCCAGTACTTC
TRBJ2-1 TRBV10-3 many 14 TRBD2 CAITPTSSESEQFF TGTGCCATCACCCCGACTAGCAGCGAGAGTGAGCAGTTCTTC
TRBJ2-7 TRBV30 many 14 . CAWSGGGRGYEQYF TGTGCCTGGAGTGGAGGGGGCCGGGGGTACGAGCAGTACTTC
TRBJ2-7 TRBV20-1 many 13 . CSASGTTTYEQYF TGCAGTGCTAGTGGTACTACCACGTACGAGCAGTACTTC
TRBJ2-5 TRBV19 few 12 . CASSEGSKTQYF TGTGCCAGTAGCGAGGGTTCGAAGACCCAGTACTTC
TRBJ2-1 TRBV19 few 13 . CASGIAVPHEQFF TGTGCCAGTGGGATAGCCGTACCCCATGAGCAGTTCTTC
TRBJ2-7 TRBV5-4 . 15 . CASSRDPGPLYEQYF TGTGCCAGCAGCCGTGACCCAGGGCCTCTCTACGAGCAGTACTTC
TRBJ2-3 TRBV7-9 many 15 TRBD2 CASSQTSGSSDTQYF TGTGCCAGCAGTCAGACTAGCGGGAGCTCAGATACGCAGTATTTT
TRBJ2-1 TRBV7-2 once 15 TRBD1 CASSHPGTGNNEQFF TGTGCCAGCAGCCATCCCGGGACAGGGAACAATGAGCAGTTCTTC
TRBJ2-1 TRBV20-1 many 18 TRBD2 CSARSGLAGDRRGDEQFF TGCAGTGCTCGCAGCGGACTAGCGGGAGATAGAAGGGGGGATGAGCAGTTCTTC
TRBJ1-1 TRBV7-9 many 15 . CASSLEWTDNTEAFF TGTGCCAGCAGCTTAGAGTGGACGGATAACACTGAAGCTTTCTTT
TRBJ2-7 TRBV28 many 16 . CASSLGDGTRSYEQYF TGTGCCAGCAGTTTGGGTGACGGGACAAGGTCCTACGAGCAGTACTTC
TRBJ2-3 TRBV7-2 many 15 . CASSPFGLSTDTQYF TGTGCCAGCAGCCCCTTCGGGCTAAGCACAGATACGCAGTATTTT
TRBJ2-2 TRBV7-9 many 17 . CASSPSRALVVTGELFF TGTGCCAGCAGCCCTAGTAGGGCCCTTGTCGTAACCGGGGAGCTGTTTTTT
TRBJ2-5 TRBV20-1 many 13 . CSARAEGGWAQYF TGCAGTGCACGGGCGGAGGGGGGTTGGGCCCAGTACTTC
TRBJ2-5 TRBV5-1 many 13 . CASSLGTPETQYF TGCGCCAGCAGCTTGGGCACCCCAGAGACCCAGTACTTC
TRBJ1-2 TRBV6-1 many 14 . CASKAPEEVGGNTF TGTGCCAGCAAGGCCCCGGAGGAGGTAGGAGGAAACACCTTC
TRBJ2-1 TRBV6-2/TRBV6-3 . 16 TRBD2 CASSSSGRGGFNEQFF TGTGCCAGCAGCTCTAGCGGGAGGGGGGGCTTCAATGAGCAGTTCTTC
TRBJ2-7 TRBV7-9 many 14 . CASSLTAPSYEQYF TGTGCCAGCAGCTTGACTGCGCCTTCCTACGAGCAGTACTTC
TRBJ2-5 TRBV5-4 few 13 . CASSSLGEETQYF TGTGCCAGCAGCTCCCTGGGGGAAGAGACCCAGTACTTC